The 21 T cell receptor beta chains below all came from one sample that was sequenced in a study of T-cell reconstitution after alpha-beta-depleted transplantation in children. Using unique molecular identifiers, the investigators prepared the TCRbeta library. TCRdb re-called the PCR reads through MiXCR, storing one row per CDR3 protein. Of 450,000 to 500,000 distinct CDR3 sequences in the sample, under 15% were seen once. The sequencing here drew on PBMCs from the stem cell graft donor, taken from the stem cell graft. The source of these receptors is a human donor who donated a stem cell graft to a child with combined immunodeficiency.

This clonotype was detected only a few times. The chain is built from TRBV20-1 and TRBJ1-5, with TRBD1 matching over 7 bases. Germline V CDR1 and CDR2: DFQATT, SNEGSKA (reference sequence). The trim removed 3 bases at V and 2 bases at J, leaving 7 bases unmatched. There are 15 residues in the CDR3. The CDR3, as DNA: TGCAGTGCTAGGGACAGGTCCTACGGCAATCAGCCCCAGCATTTT. It encodes CSARDRSYGNQPQHF.

This clonotype was picked up many times. The chain couples TRBV5-1 to TRBJ2-5; D unresolved. With 2 bases removed from V and 5 bases from J, the gap between germline ends came to 10 bases. The germline gives CDR1 SGHRS, CDR2 YFSETQ. This CDR3 has 13 amino acids. The CDR3 reads CASSFDGQETQYF. CDR3 bases: TGCGCCAGCAGCTTCGACGGGCAGGAGACCCAGTACTTC.

The chain joins TRBV30 to TRBJ2-7; 9 bases match TRBD2. Losses at the gene ends were 0 bases for V and 3 bases for J; bases not matched to a gene: 6. The CDR3 extends over 15 amino acids. Germline V gene lookup returns CDR1 GTSNPN and CDR2 SVGIG (reference sequence). The DNA for the CDR3 is TGTGCCTGGAGTGTCTTCTCTAGCGGGGACTACGAGCAGTACTTC. This gives the protein CAWSVFSSGDYEQYF. Supplemented by reference TRBV30 and TRBJ2-7, the full variable domain reads SQTIHQWPATLVQPVGSPLSLECTVEGTSNPNLYWYRQAAGRGLQLLFYSVGIGQISSEVPQNLSASRPQDRQFILSSKKLLLSDSGFYLCAWSVFSSGDYEQYFGPGTRLTVT.

This clonotype was detected ten times or more. This sequence joins TRBV20-1 and TRBJ1-5, with a possible D match to TRBD1 (6 bases). Looked up from germline, CDR1 is DFQATT and CDR2 is SNEGSKA (reference sequence). Trimming pared 3 bases from V and 6 bases from J, leaving 18 bases between. The CDR3 is made up of 15 amino acids. CDR3 nucleotides: TGCAGTGCTAGTAGGGGTCAAAGAGGGGGTCAGCCCCAGCATTTT. It specifies CSASRGQRGGQPQHF.

The chain links TRBV20-1 to TRBJ2-7, with 7 bases aligning to TRBD1. The CDR3 totals 14 residues. V shed 6 bases, J shed 0 bases, and the junction held 8 bases outside the gene matches. Germline CDR1 DFQATT, CDR2 SNEGSKA (reference sequence). The CDR3 DNA reads as TGCAGTGCGTGGACGGGACAGAGCTCCTACGAGCAGTACTTC. Amino acids: CSAWTGQSSYEQYF.

This clonotype was observed a handful of times. This chain joins TRBV3-1 and TRBJ2-2, with 7 bases fitting TRBD2. Germline CDR1 reads LGHDT; CDR2 reads YNNKEL (reference sequence). This CDR3 comprises 15 residues. J was trimmed by 4 bases and V by 4 bases; bases with no gene match: 6. The CDR3 nucleotides are TGTGCCAGCAGCCCCTCACTAGCGAGCACCGGGGAGCTGTTTTTT. This encodes CASSPSLASTGELFF.

This clonotype was found a few times. This chain links TRBV20-1 with TRBJ2-2; D remains ambiguous. The length of the CDR3 is 12 residues. Germline lookup yields CDR1 DFQATT and CDR2 SNEGSKA (reference sequence). Trimming took off 3 bases at V and 5 bases at J, with 7 bases between the two ends. The CDR3 DNA sequence: TGCAGTGCTAGCCCAGATACCGGGGAGCTGTTTTTT. Encoded protein: CSASPDTGELFF.

The chain recombines TRBV3-1 with TRBJ2-3; 8 positions agree with TRBD2. V trimming: 8 bases; J trimming: 2 bases; junction bases outside the gene matches: 6. Per the germline V gene, CDR1 is LGHDT and CDR2 is YNNKEL (reference sequence). The CDR3 is made up of 14 amino acids. The CDR3 DNA follows: TGTGCCAGCTCGGGGGGGGCCCTCACAGATACGCAGTATTTT. Encoded protein: CASSGGALTDTQYF.

A few counts support this clonotype. This sequence joins TRBV5-5 and TRBJ2-7, with TRBD2 as a possible D gene (5 bases). Looked up from germline, CDR1 is SGHKS and CDR2 is YYEKEE (reference sequence). The V and J ends lost 0 bases and 1 base respectively, with 11 bases between them. This CDR3 has 15 amino acids. This chain's CDR3 is CASSLVKGVSYEQYF. CDR3 DNA sequence: TGTGCCAGCAGCTTGGTAAAGGGAGTGTCCTACGAGCAGTACTTC.

This clonotype has ten or more counts. The chain uses TRBV20-1 and TRBJ1-2, with D maybe TRBD1 (5 bases). V lost 1 base and J 1 base, leaving 7 bases between the germline ends. CDR1 and CDR2 (germline): DFQATT, SNEGSKA (reference sequence). The CDR3 is 13 amino acids. CDR3 nucleotides: TGCAGTGCTAGAGGGGGGGATAACTATGGCTACACCTTC. It encodes CSARGGDNYGYTF.

This clonotype appeared a few times. V and J are TRBV7-2 and TRBJ1-4; TRBD1 agrees at 11 bases. V shed 5 bases and J 7 bases; nucleotides not matched to a gene: 6. CDR1 and CDR2 from the germline V gene are SGHTA and FQGNSA. The CDR3 has 15 amino acids. The CDR3 here is CASSRDRGELEKLFF. As DNA, the CDR3 is TGTGCCAGCAGCCGGGACAGGGGGGAGCTTGAAAAACTGTTTTTT.

V and J are TRBV12-3 or TRBV12-4 and TRBJ2-7; D possibly corresponds to TRBD2 (7 bases). Trimming left V 7 bases short and J 6 bases short, with 16 bases between. The CDR3 totals 13 residues. DNA for the CDR3: TGTGCCAGCACCGGAGGGGGGGGGCTCGAGCAGTACTTC. This sequence encodes CASTGGGGLEQYF.

The V and J genes are TRBV9 and TRBJ2-1; the D is unclear. The V end was cut by 4 bases, the J end by 0 bases, with 14 bases between. The CDR3 contains 16 residues. Germline lookup yields CDR1 SGDLS and CDR2 YYNGEE. The chain's CDR3 is CASSPRTLSSYNEQFF. The CDR3 coding sequence is TGTGCCAGCAGCCCTCGGACCCTTTCCTCCTACAATGAGCAGTTCTTC.

This clonotype was seen a few times. The chain carries TRBV18 and TRBJ2-3; no definite D call. The germline V gene has CDR1 KGHSH and CDR2 LQKENI. V lost 0 bases and J 4 bases, leaving 5 bases between the germline ends. The CDR3 consists of 13 residues. The CDR3 here is CASSPPQADTQYF. In DNA, the CDR3 is TGTGCCAGCTCACCACCCCAGGCAGATACGCAGTATTTT.

This clonotype showed up many times. The chain is built from TRBV7-6 and TRBJ2-7; D is possibly TRBD2 (6 bases). The germline V and J ends were trimmed by 4 bases and 7 bases, with 11 bases remaining between them. The CDR3 has 12 amino acids. Germline V gives CDR1 SGHVS, CDR2 FNYEAQ. The DNA for the CDR3 is TGTGCCAGCAGCTCGGGACTTTCTGAGCAGTACTTC. Amino acids: CASSSGLSEQYF.

This clonotype appeared a few times. The chain has TRBV7-8 and TRBJ2-3; the D is unclear. V was trimmed by 8 bases and J by 1 base, leaving 10 bases between them. There are 13 residues in the CDR3. Germline values: CDR1 SGHVS, CDR2 FQNEAQ. CDR3: CASERAGTDTQYF. The CDR3 bases are TGTGCCAGCGAACGGGCAGGCACAGATACGCAGTATTTT.

This clonotype showed up just a few times. The chain joins TRBV27 to TRBJ2-1, with D perhaps TRBD2 (6 bases). The CDR3 runs 15 residues. Trimming shortened V by 7 bases and J by 2 bases, and 15 bases separated the two germline ends. Germline assignment: CDR1 MNHEY and CDR2 SMNVEV (reference sequence). The CDR3 reads CASKRLGGAYNEQFF. Written as DNA, the CDR3 is TGTGCCAGCAAAAGGTTAGGAGGGGCCTACAATGAGCAGTTCTTC.

This chain uses TRBV6-2 or TRBV6-3 with TRBJ1-1, with D maybe TRBD1 (6 bases). Trimming removed 6 bases from V and 4 bases from J, with 12 bases in between. The length of the CDR3 is 13 residues. CDR1 MNHEY and CDR2 SVGEGT come from the germline V gene. CDR3 sequence reads: CASSLQGSTEAFF. CDR3 nucleotide sequence: TGTGCCAGCAGCCTACAGGGATCCACTGAAGCTTTCTTT.

In this sample, this clonotype turned up a few times. The gene calls are TRBV20-1 and TRBJ1-2; no clear D gene. V lost 3 bases and J lost 1, with 12 bases in between. In germline, CDR1 is DFQATT, CDR2 SNEGSKA (reference sequence). This CDR3 region has 14 residues. The chain's CDR3 is CSAREGLGNYGYTF. The CDR3 DNA sequence: TGCAGTGCTAGGGAGGGTTTAGGTAACTATGGCTACACCTTC.

This clonotype was detected ten times or more. The rearrangement links TRBV29-1 to TRBJ1-2; D gene unclear. This CDR3 has 13 amino acids. The V gene's germline CDR1 is SQVTM and CDR2 ANQGSEA. The ends were cut back, 4 bases at V and 8 bases at J, with 17 bases in the middle. The CDR3 DNA reads TGCAGCGTTGTTTCCGCGGACTTAGAGGGCTACACCTTC. Translated, it gives CSVVSADLEGYTF. The complete variable domain, with remaining parts taken from reference TRBV29-1 and TRBJ1-2, reads SAVISQKPSRDICQRGTSLTIQCQVDSQVTMMFWYRQQPGQSLTLIATANQGSEATYESGFVIDKFPISRPNLTFSTLTVSNMSPEDSSIYLCSVVSADLEGYTFGSGTRLTVV.

Ten or more counts support this clonotype. The chain recombines TRBV24-1 with TRBJ2-1; perhaps D is TRBD1 or TRBD2 (5 bases each). The CDR3 has 14 amino acids. Trimming shortened V by 0 bases and J by 5 bases, and 7 bases separated the two germline ends. CDR1 is KGHDR and CDR2 is SFDVKD in the germline V gene. CDR3 DNA: TGTGCCACCAGTGATTTGGGGACCGACAATGAGCAGTTCTTC. It encodes CATSDLGTDNEQFF.